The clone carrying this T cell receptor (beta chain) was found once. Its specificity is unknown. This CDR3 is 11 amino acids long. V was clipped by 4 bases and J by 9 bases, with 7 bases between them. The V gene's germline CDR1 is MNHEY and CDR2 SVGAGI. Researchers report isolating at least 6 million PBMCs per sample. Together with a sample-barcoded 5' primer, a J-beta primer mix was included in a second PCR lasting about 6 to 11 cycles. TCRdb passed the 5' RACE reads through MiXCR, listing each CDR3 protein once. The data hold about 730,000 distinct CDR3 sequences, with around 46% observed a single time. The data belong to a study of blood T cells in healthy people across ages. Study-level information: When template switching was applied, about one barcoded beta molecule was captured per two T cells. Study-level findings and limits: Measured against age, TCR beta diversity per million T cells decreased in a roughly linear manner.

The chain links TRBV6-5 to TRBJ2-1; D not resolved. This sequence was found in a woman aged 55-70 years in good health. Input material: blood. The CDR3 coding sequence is TGTGCCAGCAGTTCCCGTTTTGAGCAGTTCTTC. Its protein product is CASSSRFEQFF.